These T cell receptor beta chains were read from a single sample in a study of T cell responses to AZD1222 COVID-19 vaccine. TCRdb's copy holds only in-frame clones and misses some; the assay was immunoSEQ multiplex PCR. Among about 140,000 clones listed, roughly 90% were seen once. The sample in question was peripheral blood, obtained 28 days after the second AZD1222 dose. The source is an adult who received the AZD1222 COVID-19 vaccine. Both conserved end residues are part of each CDR3. Fields, in order: clone size, V gene, J gene, D gene, CDR3 protein, CDR3 DNA. A D gene is named only where the DNA matches it firmly. Size values are once, few and many counts, or a class for expanded clones, and some rows have none.

-	TRBV4-3	TRBJ2-7	-	CASSQDGGDRKRNF	TGCGCCAGCAGCCAAGATGGTGGAGACAGAAAGAGGAACTTC
few	TRBV7-9	TRBJ1-1	TRBD1	CASSTQGAITEAFF	TGTGCCAGCAGCACACAGGGGGCAATAACTGAAGCTTTCTTT
-	TRBV28	TRBJ1-4	TRBD1	CASTGTGQGRRRGEKLFF	TGTGCCAGCACCGGAACGGGACAGGGGAGAAGGAGGGGTGAAAAACTGTTTTTT
-	TRBV5-6	TRBJ2-7	TRBD2	CASRLAGSYEQYF	TGTGCCAGCAGACTAGCGGGTTCCTACGAGCAGTACTTC
-	TRBV5-1	TRBJ2-1	TRBD2	CASSLGGGSYNEQFF	TGCGCCAGCAGCTTGGGCGGGGGCTCCTACAATGAGCAGTTCTTC
-	TRBV27	TRBJ2-7	TRBD2	CASSSQLTSGRGSYEQYF	TGTGCCAGCAGTTCACAACTAACTAGCGGGAGGGGGTCCTACGAGCAGTACTTC
-	TRBV23-1	TRBJ2-4	-	CASSWDGVRLIIQYF	TGCGCCAGCAGCTGGGACGGTGTCAGACTTATCATTCAGTACTTC
-	TRBV10-3	TRBJ2-3	-	CASHDMGGPPTDTQYF	TGTGCCAGCCATGATATGGGGGGCCCCCCGACAGATACGCAGTATTTT
-	TRBV24-1	TRBJ2-1	-	CATSDFRAPTRDGDEQFF	TGTGCCACCAGTGATTTCCGGGCCCCAACTAGAGATGGGGATGAGCAGTTCTTC
-	TRBV7-8	TRBJ1-5	-	CASSRGGSGSNQPQHF	TGTGCCAGCAGCCGAGGAGGGTCTGGCAGCAATCAGCCCCAGCATTTT
-	TRBV18	TRBJ2-3	TRBD2	CASSPVAGDGTDTQYF	TGTGCCAGCTCACCAGTTGCGGGAGATGGAACAGATACGCAGTATTTT
-	TRBV30	TRBJ2-2	TRBD1	CAVDRGRRSANTGELFF	TGTGCAGTGGACAGGGGGCGCCGTTCTGCGAACACCGGGGAGCTGTTTTTT
once	TRBV25-1	TRBJ2-3	-	CASSVSPRDTQYF	TGTGCCAGCAGTGTTTCCCCCAGAGATACGCAGTATTTT
-	TRBV28	TRBJ1-5	-	CASSLSGQKHF	TGTGCCAGCAGTTTAAGTGGACAGAAGCATTTT
few	TRBV2	TRBJ1-1	TRBD1	CASTGQGNTEAFF	TGTGCCAGCACTGGACAGGGGAACACTGAAGCTTTCTTT
-	TRBV11-2	TRBJ2-3	TRBD2	CASSSPLAGITDTQYF	TGTGCCAGCAGCTCCCCACTAGCGGGGATCACAGATACGCAGTATTTT
-	TRBV3-1/TRBV3-2	TRBJ2-1	-	CASSQVEGGEQFF	TGTGCCAGCAGCCAAGTTGAGGGTGGTGAGCAGTTCTTC
-	TRBV28	TRBJ2-1	-	CASRTPDGFSYNEQFF	TGTGCCAGCAGAACCCCCGACGGGTTCTCCTACAATGAGCAGTTCTTC
once	TRBV2	TRBJ2-7	-	CASSAQTGRSYEQYF	TGTGCCAGCAGTGCACAGACAGGGAGGTCCTACGAGCAGTACTTC
-	TRBV25-1	TRBJ1-4	TRBD1	CASSVPLGQGDEKLFF	TGTGCCAGCAGCGTCCCACTGGGACAGGGGGATGAAAAACTGTTTTTT
-	TRBV7-9	TRBJ2-2	-	CASSSHRVDTGELFF	TGTGCCAGCAGCTCCCACAGGGTTGACACCGGGGAGCTGTTTTTT
few	TRBV14	TRBJ2-1	-	CASSQLFGTAGNEQFF	TGTGCCAGCAGCCAACTATTTGGGACTGCTGGGAATGAGCAGTTCTTC
-	TRBV28	TRBJ1-5	-	CASSFAAGNQPQHF	TGTGCCAGCAGTTTTGCCGCGGGCAATCAGCCCCAGCATTTT
-	TRBV11-3	TRBJ2-4	TRBD1	CASSPETGRVGNIQYF	TGTGCCAGCAGTCCTGAGACAGGGCGCGTTGGAAACATTCAGTACTTC
-	TRBV4-3	TRBJ2-1	TRBD1	CASSQDPQGSYNEQFF	TGCGCCAGCAGCCAGGATCCACAGGGGTCCTACAATGAGCAGTTCTTC
-	TRBV4-2	TRBJ1-2	-	CASSQDRSGNGYTF	TGTGCCAGCAGCCAAGATCGATCTGGGAATGGCTACACCTTC
-	TRBV24-1	TRBJ2-1	TRBD1	CATSDLPKGAGPNEQFF	TGTGCCACCAGTGATTTGCCGAAGGGGGCAGGACCCAATGAGCAGTTCTTC
-	TRBV10-3	TRBJ1-6	-	CAIKAEWLDSPLHF	TGTGCCATCAAGGCCGAATGGCTTGATTCACCCCTCCACTTT
-	TRBV7-2	TRBJ1-3	-	CASSLGVSPTGNTIYF	TGTGCCAGCAGCTTAGGGGTCAGCCCCACGGGGAACACCATATATTTT
-	TRBV19	TRBJ1-5	TRBD1	CASSRTGTDGNQPQHF	TGTGCCAGTAGTAGAACCGGGACAGATGGCAATCAGCCCCAGCATTTT
-	TRBV21-1	TRBJ2-7	-	CASGDDNLSSYEQYF	TGTGCCAGCGGAGATGACAACCTGAGCTCCTACGAGCAGTACTTC
-	TRBV9	TRBJ2-5	-	CASSVATGRGQETQYF	TGTGCCAGCAGCGTAGCAACAGGGAGAGGCCAAGAGACCCAGTACTTC
-	TRBV28	TRBJ2-7	-	CASSPQGLPSYEQYF	TGTGCCAGCAGTCCGCAGGGGCTTCCCTCCTACGAGCAGTACTTC
-	TRBV14	TRBJ1-1	-	CASSLGLNTEAFF	TGTGCCAGCAGCCTGGGATTAAACACTGAAGCTTTCTTT
-	TRBV7-9	TRBJ1-4	-	CASSLEDGPGLANEKLFF	TGTGCCAGCAGCTTAGAGGACGGCCCGGGGTTGGCTAATGAAAAACTGTTTTTT
-	TRBV6-1	TRBJ2-1	-	CASSEARREWWYNEQFF	TGTGCCAGCAGTGAAGCCCGTCGGGAGTGGTGGTACAATGAGCAGTTCTTC
-	TRBV30	TRBJ1-5	-	CAWTPPGAGGTQHF	TGTGCCTGGACTCCTCCGGGGGCTGGGGGGACCCAGCATTTT
-	TRBV12-3/TRBV12-4	TRBJ1-1	-	CASSFQQGRAFF	TGTGCCAGCAGCTTCCAACAGGGCAGAGCTTTCTTT
-	TRBV5-1	TRBJ1-2	-	CASSVGAGNDGYTF	TGCGCCAGCAGCGTGGGTGCGGGTAACGATGGCTACACCTTC
-	TRBV5-4	TRBJ1-1	-	CASSLGGSGLNTEAFF	TGTGCCAGCAGCTTGGGTGGGTCAGGGCTGAACACTGAAGCTTTCTTT
-	TRBV19	TRBJ2-7	TRBD2	CASSVSGTSGGLREQYF	TGTGCCAGTAGTGTCTCCGGGACTAGCGGGGGTTTAAGGGAGCAGTACTTC